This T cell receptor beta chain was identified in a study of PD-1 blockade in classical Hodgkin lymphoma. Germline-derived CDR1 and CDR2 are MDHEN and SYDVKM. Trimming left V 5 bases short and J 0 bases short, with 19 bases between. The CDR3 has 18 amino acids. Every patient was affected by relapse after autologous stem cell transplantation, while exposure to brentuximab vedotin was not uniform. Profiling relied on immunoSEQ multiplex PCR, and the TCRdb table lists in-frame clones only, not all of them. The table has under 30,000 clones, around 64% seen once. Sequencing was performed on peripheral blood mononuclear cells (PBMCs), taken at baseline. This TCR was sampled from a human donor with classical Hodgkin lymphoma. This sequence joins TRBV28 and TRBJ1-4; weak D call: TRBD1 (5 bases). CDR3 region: CASSPPRGRGATNEKLFF. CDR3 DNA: TGTGCCAGCAGTCCCCCCCGGGGGAGAGGAGCAACTAATGAAAAACTGTTTTTT.